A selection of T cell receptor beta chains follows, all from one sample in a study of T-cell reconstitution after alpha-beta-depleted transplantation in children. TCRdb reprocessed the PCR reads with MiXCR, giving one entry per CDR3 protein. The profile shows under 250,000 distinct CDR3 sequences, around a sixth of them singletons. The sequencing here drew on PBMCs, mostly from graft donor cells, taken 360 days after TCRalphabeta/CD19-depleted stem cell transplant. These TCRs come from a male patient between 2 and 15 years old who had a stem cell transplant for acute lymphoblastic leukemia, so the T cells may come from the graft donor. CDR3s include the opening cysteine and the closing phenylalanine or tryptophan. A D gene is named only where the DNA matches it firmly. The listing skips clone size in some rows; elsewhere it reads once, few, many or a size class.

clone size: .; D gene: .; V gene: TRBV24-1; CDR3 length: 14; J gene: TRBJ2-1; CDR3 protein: CATPRLEAYNEQFF; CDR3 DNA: TGTGCCACCCCGAGACTAGAGGCCTACAATGAGCAGTTCTTC
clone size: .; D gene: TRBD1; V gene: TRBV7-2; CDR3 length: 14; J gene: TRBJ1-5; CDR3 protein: CASSSGTGNQPQHF; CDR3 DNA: TGTGCCAGCAGCTCCGGGACAGGGAATCAGCCCCAGCATTTT
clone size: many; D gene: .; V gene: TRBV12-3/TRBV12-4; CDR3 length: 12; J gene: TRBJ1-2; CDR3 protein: CASSLADYGYTF; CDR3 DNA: TGTGCCAGCAGTTTGGCGGACTATGGCTACACCTTC
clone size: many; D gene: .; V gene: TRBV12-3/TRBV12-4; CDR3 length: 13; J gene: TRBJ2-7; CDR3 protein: CASSVAIRVEQYF; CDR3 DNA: TGTGCCAGCAGCGTCGCGATAAGGGTGGAGCAGTACTTC
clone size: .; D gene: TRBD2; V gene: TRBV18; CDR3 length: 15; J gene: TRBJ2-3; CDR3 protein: CASSPLAEVTDTQYF; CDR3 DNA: TGTGCCAGCTCACCGCTAGCGGAGGTCACAGATACGCAGTATTTT
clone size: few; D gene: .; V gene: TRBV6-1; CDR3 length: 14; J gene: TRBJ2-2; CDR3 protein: CASTPIQPTGELFF; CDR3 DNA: TGTGCCAGCACCCCCATTCAACCCACCGGGGAGCTGTTTTTT
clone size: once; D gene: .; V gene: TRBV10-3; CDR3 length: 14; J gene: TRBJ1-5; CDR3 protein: CAISVEDSNQPQHF; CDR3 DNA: TGTGCCATCAGTGTGGAAGATAGCAATCAGCCCCAGCATTTT
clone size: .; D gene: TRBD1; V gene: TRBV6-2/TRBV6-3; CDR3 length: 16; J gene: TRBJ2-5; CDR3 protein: CASSLRQGETGETQYF; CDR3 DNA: TGTGCCAGCAGTCTTCGACAGGGGGAGACAGGGGAGACCCAGTACTTC
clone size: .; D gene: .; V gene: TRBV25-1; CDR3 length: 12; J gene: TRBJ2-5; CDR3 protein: CASSGRGGHTYF; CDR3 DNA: TGTGCCAGCAGTGGAAGAGGGGGACATACTTACTTC
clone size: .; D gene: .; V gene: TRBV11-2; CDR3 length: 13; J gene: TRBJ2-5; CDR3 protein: CASSLRIGETQYF; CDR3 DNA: TGTGCCAGCAGCCTCCGGATCGGGGAGACCCAGTACTTC
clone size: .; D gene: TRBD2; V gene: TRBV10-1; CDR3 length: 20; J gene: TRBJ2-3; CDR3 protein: CASSEFVVGFESGGADTQYF; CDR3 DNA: TGCGCCAGCAGTGAATTTGTGGTGGGGTTCGAAAGCGGGGGAGCAGATACGCAGTATTTT
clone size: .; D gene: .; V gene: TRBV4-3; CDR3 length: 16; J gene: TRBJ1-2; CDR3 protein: CASSPSRWGSNYGYTF; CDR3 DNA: TGCGCCAGCAGCCCGTCCAGGTGGGGCAGCAACTATGGCTACACCTTC
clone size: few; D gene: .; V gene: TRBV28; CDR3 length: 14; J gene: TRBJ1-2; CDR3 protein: CASRRRQGTLGYTF; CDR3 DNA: TGTGCCAGCAGGCGTCGGCAGGGGACACTGGGCTACACCTTC
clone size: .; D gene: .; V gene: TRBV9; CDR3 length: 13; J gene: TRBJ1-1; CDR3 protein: CASSAMGGTEVFF; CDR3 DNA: TGTGCCAGCAGCGCGATGGGGGGCACTGAAGTTTTCTTT
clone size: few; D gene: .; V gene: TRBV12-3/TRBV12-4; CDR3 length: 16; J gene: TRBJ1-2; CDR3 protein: CASSSLEGLSNYGYTF; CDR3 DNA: TGTGCCAGCAGTAGCCTAGAGGGGCTTTCTAACTATGGCTACACCTTC
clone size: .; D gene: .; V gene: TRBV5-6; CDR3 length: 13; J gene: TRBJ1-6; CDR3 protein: CASSRAQNSPLHF; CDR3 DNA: TGTGCCAGCAGCAGGGCCCAGAATTCACCCCTCCACTTT
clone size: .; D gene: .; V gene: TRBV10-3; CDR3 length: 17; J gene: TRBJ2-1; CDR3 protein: CAISVLAVDPDYNEQFF; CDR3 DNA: TGTGCCATCAGTGTATTAGCGGTAGACCCCGACTACAATGAGCAGTTCTTC
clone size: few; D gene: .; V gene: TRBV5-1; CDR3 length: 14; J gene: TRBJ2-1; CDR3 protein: CASRRQSYYNEQFF; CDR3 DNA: TGCGCCAGCAGGAGACAGTCTTACTACAATGAGCAGTTCTTC
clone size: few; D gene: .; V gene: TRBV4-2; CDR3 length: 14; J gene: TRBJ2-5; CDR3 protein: CASSQDQGQETQYF; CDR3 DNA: TGTGCCAGCAGCCAAGATCAGGGCCAAGAGACCCAGTACTTC
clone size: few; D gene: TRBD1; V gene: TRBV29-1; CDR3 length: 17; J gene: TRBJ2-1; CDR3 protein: CSVVLGQGRERYNEQFF; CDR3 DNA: TGCAGCGTTGTTCTGGGACAGGGAAGGGAGAGGTACAATGAGCAGTTCTTC
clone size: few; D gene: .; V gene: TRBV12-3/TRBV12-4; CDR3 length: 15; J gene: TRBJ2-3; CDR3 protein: CASSLSERGVDTQYF; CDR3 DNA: TGTGCCAGCAGTTTGAGCGAGCGTGGGGTAGATACGCAGTATTTT
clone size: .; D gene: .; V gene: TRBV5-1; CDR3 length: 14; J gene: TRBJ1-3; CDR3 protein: CASSNDTSGNTIYF; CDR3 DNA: TGCGCCAGCAGCAATGACACCTCTGGAAACACCATATATTTT
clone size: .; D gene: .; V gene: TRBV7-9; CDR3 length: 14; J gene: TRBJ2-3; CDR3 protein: CASSLASTTDTQYF; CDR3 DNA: TGTGCCAGCAGCTTAGCGTCTACAACAGATACGCAGTATTTT
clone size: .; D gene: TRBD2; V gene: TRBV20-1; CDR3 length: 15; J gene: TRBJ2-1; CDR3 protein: CSARGPSGVYNEQFF; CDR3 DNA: TGCAGTGCCCGAGGGCCTAGCGGGGTCTACAATGAGCAGTTCTTC
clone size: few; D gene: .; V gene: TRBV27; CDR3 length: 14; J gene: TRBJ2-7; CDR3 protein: CASSPKGVPYEQYF; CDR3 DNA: TGTGCCAGCAGCCCTAAGGGGGTCCCCTACGAGCAGTACTTC
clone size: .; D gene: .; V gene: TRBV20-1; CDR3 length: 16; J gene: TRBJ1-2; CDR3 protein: CSAQRQDRTNNYGYTF; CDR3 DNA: TGCAGTGCGCAAAGGCAAGACAGGACCAATAACTATGGCTACACCTTC
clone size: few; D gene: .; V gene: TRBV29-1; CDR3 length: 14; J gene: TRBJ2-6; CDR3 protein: CSAGGGSGANVLTF; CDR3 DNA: TGCAGCGCCGGCGGTGGATCTGGGGCCAACGTCCTGACTTTC
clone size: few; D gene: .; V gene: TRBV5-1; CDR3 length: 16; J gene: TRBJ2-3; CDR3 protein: CASSPALAGSSDTQYF; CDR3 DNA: TGCGCCAGCAGCCCGGCGCTGGCGGGGAGTTCAGATACGCAGTATTTT
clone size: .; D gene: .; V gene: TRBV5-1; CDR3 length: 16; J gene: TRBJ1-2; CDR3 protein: CASSLVPGSGNYGYTF; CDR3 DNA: TGCGCCAGCAGCTTGGTTCCGGGATCGGGGAACTATGGCTACACCTTC
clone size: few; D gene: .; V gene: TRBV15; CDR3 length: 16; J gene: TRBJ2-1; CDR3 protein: CATSRDLKAPFNEQFF; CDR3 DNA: TGTGCCACCAGCAGAGACCTTAAGGCCCCGTTCAATGAGCAGTTCTTC
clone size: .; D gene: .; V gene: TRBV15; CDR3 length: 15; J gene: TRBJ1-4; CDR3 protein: CATHAGAQSNEKLFF; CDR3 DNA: TGTGCCACCCACGCCGGGGCGCAGTCTAATGAAAAACTGTTTTTT
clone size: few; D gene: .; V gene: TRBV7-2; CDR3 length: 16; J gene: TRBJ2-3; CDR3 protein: CASTRGAGVGTDTQYF; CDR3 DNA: TGTGCCAGCACGAGGGGGGCAGGAGTTGGCACAGATACGCAGTATTTT
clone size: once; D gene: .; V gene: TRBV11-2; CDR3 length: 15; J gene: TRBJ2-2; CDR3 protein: CASSLVRANTGELFF; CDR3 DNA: TGTGCCAGCAGCTTAGTCCGCGCGAACACCGGGGAGCTGTTTTTT
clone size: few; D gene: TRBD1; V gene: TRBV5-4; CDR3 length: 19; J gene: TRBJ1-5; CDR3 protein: CASSLYGTGASGGNQPQHF; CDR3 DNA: TGTGCCAGCAGCTTGTACGGGACAGGGGCTTCGGGAGGCAATCAGCCCCAGCATTTT
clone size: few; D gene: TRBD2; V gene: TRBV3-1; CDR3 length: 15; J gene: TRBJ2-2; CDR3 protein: CASSQGGGNTGELFF; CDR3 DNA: TGTGCCAGCAGCCAAGGCGGGGGGAACACCGGGGAGCTGTTTTTT
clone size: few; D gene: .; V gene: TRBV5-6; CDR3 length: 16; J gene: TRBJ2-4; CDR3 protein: CASSLGALIAKNIQYF; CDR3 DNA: TGTGCCAGCAGCTTGGGGGCACTTATAGCCAAAAACATTCAGTACTTC
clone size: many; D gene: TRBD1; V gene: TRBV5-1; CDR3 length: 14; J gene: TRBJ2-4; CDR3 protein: CASSPGQGPGIQYF; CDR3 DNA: TGCGCCAGCAGCCCAGGACAGGGTCCTGGGATTCAGTACTTC
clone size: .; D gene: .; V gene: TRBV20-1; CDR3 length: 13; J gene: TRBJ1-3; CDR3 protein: CSIRRGSGNTIYF; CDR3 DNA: TGCAGTATCAGGAGAGGCTCTGGAAACACCATATATTTT
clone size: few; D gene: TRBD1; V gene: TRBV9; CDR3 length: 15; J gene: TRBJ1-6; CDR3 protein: CASSGNQGAGSPLHF; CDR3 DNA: TGTGCCAGCAGCGGCAACCAGGGGGCTGGTTCACCCCTCCACTTT
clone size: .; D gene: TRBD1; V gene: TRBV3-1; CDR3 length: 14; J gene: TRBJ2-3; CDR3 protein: CASRGDRVEDTQYF; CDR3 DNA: TGTGCCAGCAGGGGGGACAGGGTAGAGGATACGCAGTATTTT
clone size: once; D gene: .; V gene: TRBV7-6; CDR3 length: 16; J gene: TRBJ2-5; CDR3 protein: CASKNKGVGPRETQYF; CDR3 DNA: TGTGCCAGCAAAAACAAGGGGGTCGGGCCGCGGGAGACCCAGTACTTC
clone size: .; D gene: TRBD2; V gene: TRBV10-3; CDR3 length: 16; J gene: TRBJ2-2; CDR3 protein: CAISRRGGLNTGELFF; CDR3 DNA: TGTGCCATCAGCCGCCGGGGGGGCCTCAACACCGGGGAGCTGTTTTTT
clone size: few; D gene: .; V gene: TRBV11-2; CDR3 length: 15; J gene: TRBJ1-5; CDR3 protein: CASSLGGHREGPQHF; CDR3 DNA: TGTGCCAGCAGCTTAGGGGGACACCGTGAGGGGCCCCAGCATTTT
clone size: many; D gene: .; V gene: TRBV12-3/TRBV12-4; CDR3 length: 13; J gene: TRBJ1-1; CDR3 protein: CASSLGVNTEAFF; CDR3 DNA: TGTGCCAGCAGTTTAGGTGTTAACACTGAAGCTTTCTTT
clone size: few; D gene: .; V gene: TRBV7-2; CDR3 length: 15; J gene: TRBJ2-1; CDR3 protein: CASSVDQPWGNEQFF; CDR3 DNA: TGTGCCAGCAGCGTAGATCAACCTTGGGGCAATGAGCAGTTCTTC
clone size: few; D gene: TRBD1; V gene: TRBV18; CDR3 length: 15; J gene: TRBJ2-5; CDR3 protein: CASSPRGQGEETQYF; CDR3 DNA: TGTGCCAGCTCACCCCGGGGACAGGGCGAAGAGACCCAGTACTTC
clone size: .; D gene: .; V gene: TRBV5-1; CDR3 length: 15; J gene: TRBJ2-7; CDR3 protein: CASSPVRDGAYEQYF; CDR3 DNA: TGCGCCAGCAGCCCCGTCCGGGACGGAGCCTACGAGCAGTACTTC
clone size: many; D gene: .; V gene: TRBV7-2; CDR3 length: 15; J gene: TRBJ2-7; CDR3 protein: CASSSPGTDSYEQYF; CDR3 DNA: TGTGCCAGCAGCTCCCCCGGGACCGACTCCTACGAGCAGTACTTC
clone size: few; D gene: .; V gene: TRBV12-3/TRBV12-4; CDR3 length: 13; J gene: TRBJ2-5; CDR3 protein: CASSLHQQETQYF; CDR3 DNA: TGTGCCAGCAGTTTACACCAACAAGAGACCCAGTACTTC
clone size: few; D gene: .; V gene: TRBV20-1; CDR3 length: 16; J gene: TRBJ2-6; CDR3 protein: CSALPGRQTGANVLTF; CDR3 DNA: TGCAGTGCTCTCCCGGGACGGCAAACTGGGGCCAACGTCCTGACTTTC
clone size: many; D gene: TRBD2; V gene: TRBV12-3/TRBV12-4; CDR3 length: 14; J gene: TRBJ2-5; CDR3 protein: CASSFLAGEETQYF; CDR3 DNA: TGTGCCAGCAGTTTCCTAGCGGGGGAAGAGACCCAGTACTTC